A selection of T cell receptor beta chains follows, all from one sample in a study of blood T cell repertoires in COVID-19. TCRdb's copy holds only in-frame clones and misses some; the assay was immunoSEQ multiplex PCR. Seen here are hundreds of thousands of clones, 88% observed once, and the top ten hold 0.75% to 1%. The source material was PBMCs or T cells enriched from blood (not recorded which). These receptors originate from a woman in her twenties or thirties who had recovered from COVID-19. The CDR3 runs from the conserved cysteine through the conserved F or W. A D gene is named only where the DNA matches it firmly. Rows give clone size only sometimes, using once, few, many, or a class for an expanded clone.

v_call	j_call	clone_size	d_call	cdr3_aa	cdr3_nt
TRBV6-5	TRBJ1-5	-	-	CASSRQGSNQPQHF	TGTGCCAGCAGTAGGCAGGGGAGTAACCAGCCCCAGCATTTT
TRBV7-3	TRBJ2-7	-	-	CASSLTPGALYEQYF	TGTGCCAGCAGCTTAACGCCTGGAGCACTATACGAGCAGTACTTC
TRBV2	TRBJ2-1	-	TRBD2	CASSENGAGGRGEQFF	TGTGCCAGCAGTGAAAACGGGGCGGGAGGAAGGGGTGAGCAGTTCTTC
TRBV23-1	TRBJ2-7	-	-	CASSQRTTIYEQYF	TGCGCCAGCAGTCAACGGACAACCATCTACGAGCAGTACTTC
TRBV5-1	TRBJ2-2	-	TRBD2	CASSSGTTTGELFF	TGCGCCAGCAGCTCCGGGACTACCACCGGGGAGCTGTTTTTT
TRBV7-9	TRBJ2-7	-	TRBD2	CASSPTTSGGPTYEQYF	TGTGCCAGCAGCCCAACGACTAGCGGGGGACCAACCTACGAGCAGTACTTC
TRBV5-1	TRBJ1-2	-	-	CASSLATGIDGYTF	TGCGCCAGCAGCTTGGCAACAGGGATAGATGGCTACACCTTC
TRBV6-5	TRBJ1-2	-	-	CASREVLYGYTF	TGTGCCAGCAGAGAGGTCCTCTATGGCTACACCTTC
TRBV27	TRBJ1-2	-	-	CASSWALSGALYGYTF	TGTGCCAGCAGTTGGGCATTATCAGGGGCCCTCTATGGCTACACCTTC
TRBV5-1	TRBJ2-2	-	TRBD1	CASSLFPGQANTGELFF	TGCGCCAGCAGCTTGTTTCCCGGACAGGCGAACACCGGGGAGCTGTTTTTT
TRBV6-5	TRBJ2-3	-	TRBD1	CASSFGQGSTDTQYF	TGTGCCAGCAGTTTTGGACAGGGTAGCACAGATACGCAGTATTTT
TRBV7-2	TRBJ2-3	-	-	CASSSRLTGTDTQYF	TGTGCCAGCAGCTCTCGCCTGACTGGGACAGATACGCAGTATTTT
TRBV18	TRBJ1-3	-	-	CASSPLKQATHSGNTIYF	TGTGCCAGCTCACCACTCAAACAGGCTACCCACTCTGGAAACACCATATATTTT
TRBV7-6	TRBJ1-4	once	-	CASSYRSDRNEKLFF	TGTGCCAGCAGCTACAGATCGGACAGAAATGAAAAACTGTTTTTT
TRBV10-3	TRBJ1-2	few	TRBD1	CAIRDTRGRLYGYTF	TGTGCCATCAGGGACACCAGGGGGCGTTTATATGGCTACACCTTC
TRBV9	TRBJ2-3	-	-	CASSEDGADTQYF	TGTGCCAGCAGCGAGGACGGGGCAGATACGCAGTATTTT
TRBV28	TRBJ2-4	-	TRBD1	CASSSEGDRVLKNIQYF	TGTGCCAGCAGTTCCGAAGGGGACAGAGTACTCAAAAACATTCAGTACTTC
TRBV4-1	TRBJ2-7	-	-	CASSRTLSGYEQYF	TGCGCCAGCAGCCGAACTCTTAGCGGCTACGAGCAGTACTTC
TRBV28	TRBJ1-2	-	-	CASSLLVLYGYTF	TGTGCCAGCAGTTTATTGGTACTCTATGGCTACACCTTC
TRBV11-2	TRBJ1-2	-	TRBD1	CASSLRGGATGYTF	TGTGCCAGCAGCTTACGAGGGGGCGCAACGGGCTACACCTTC
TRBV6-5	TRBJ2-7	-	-	CASSYNGRDYEQYF	TGTGCCAGCAGTTACAATGGCAGGGATTACGAGCAGTACTTC
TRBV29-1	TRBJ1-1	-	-	CSVEDPRDRARVNTEAFF	TGCAGCGTTGAAGACCCACGCGACAGAGCCAGGGTGAACACTGAAGCTTTCTTT
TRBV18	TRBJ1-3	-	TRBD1	CASVGRSTGTYSSGNTIYF	TGTGCCAGCGTAGGACGCTCGACAGGGACTTATAGCTCTGGAAACACCATATATTTT
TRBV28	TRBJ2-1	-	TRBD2	CASSSPGLGAVSGRANNEQFF	TGTGCCAGCAGTTCCCCCGGACTAGGTGCGGTTAGCGGGAGGGCAAACAATGAGCAGTTCTTC
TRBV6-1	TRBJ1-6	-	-	CASSDLQGLTVSPLHF	TGTGCCAGCAGTGACCTACAGGGTCTAACGGTTTCACCCCTCCACTTT
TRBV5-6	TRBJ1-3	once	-	CASSLFEGSTGNTIYF	TGTGCCAGCAGCTTGTTCGAGGGCTCAACTGGAAACACCATATATTTT
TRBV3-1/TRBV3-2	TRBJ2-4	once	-	CASSQSPNIQYF	TGTGCCAGCAGCCAATCCCCGAACATTCAGTACTTC
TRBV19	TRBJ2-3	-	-	CASIRTGTDTQYF	TGTGCCAGTATAAGAACGGGTACAGATACGCAGTATTTT
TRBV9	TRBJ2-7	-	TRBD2	CASSVLAGSSYEQYF	TGTGCCAGCAGCGTCCTAGCGGGCAGCTCCTACGAGCAGTACTTC
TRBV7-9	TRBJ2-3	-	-	CASSSQGGGTDTQYF	TGTGCCAGCAGCTCCCAAGGTGGGGGGACAGATACGCAGTATTTT
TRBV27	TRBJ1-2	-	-	CATTGQGEWGYTF	TGTGCCACCACTGGGCAGGGCGAGTGGGGCTACACCTTC
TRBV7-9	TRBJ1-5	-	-	CASSLRDQPQHF	TGTGCCAGCAGCTTGCGGGATCAGCCCCAGCATTTT
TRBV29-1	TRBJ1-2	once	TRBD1	CSVESTGIRDYGYTF	TGCAGCGTTGAATCGACAGGGATCCGAGACTATGGCTACACCTTC
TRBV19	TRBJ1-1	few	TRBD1	CASSHLRTGGQSEAFF	TGTGCCAGTAGCCACTTAAGGACAGGGGGCCAGTCTGAAGCTTTCTTT
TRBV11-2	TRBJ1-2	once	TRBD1	CASSSKDRSYGYTF	TGTGCCAGCAGCTCAAAGGACAGGAGCTATGGCTACACCTTC
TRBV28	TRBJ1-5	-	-	CASSFPGREPQHF	TGTGCCAGCAGTTTCCCGGGGAGGGAGCCCCAGCATTTT
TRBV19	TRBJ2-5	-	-	CASSIDLAQTSQETQYF	TGTGCCAGTAGTATAGATCTAGCCCAAACTTCACAAGAGACCCAGTACTTC
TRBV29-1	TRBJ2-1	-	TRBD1	CSVLKDRGLVF	TGCAGCGTCCTCAAAGACAGGGGGCTGGTCTTC
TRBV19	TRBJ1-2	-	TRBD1	CASSTGQLYGYTF	TGTGCCAGTAGTACGGGACAGCTCTATGGCTACACCTTC
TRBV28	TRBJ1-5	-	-	CASSSPLSRGGGQPQHF	TGTGCCAGCAGTTCGCCGCTATCTAGGGGCGGTGGTCAGCCCCAGCATTTT
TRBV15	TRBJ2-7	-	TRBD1	CATSTGQGNFHEQYF	TGTGCCACCAGCACCGGACAGGGAAACTTCCACGAGCAGTACTTC
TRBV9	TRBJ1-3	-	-	CASNKNSGNTIYF	TGTGCCAGCAACAAAAACTCTGGAAACACCATATATTTT